Listed here are 8 T cell receptor beta chains from one sample, sequenced in a study of molecular identifiers for immune sequencing clone quantification. MiXCR, run by TCRdb on the PCR reads, gives a single entry per CDR3 protein. Of 60,000 to 70,000 distinct CDR3 sequences detected, 15% to 20% appear once; the ten largest clones hold approximately 1.5%. The specimen was naive CD8+ T cells from blood, with Jurkat cell RNA spiked in. Documented subset: FACS-sorted CD8+CD4-CCR7+CD45RA+ naive T cells. Source of these receptors: a human donor in good health. Some libraries in this study had Jurkat cell RNA spiked in.

The chain is built from TRBV19 and TRBJ1-5, with TRBD1 matching 9 bases. V shed 6 bases and J 5 bases; nucleotides not matched to a gene: 11. The CDR3 extends over 16 amino acids. From germline, CDR1 is LNHDA and CDR2 SQIVND (reference sequence). The CDR3 DNA sequence: TGTGCCAGTAGGAGGGGACAGGGATATTTGGATCAGCCCCAGCATTTT. Amino acid sequence: CASRRGQGYLDQPQHF. Combining the CDR3 with reference TRBV19 and TRBJ1-5 gives the whole variable domain DGGITQSPKYLFRKEGQNVTLSCEQNLNHDAMYWYRQDPGQGLRLIYYSQIVNDFQKGDIAEGYSVSREKKESFPLTVTSAQKNPTAFYLCASRRGQGYLDQPQHFGDGTRLSIL.

This clonotype appeared many times. The CDR3 nucleotides are TGCAGTGCTAGAGATATCGCTAGCGGCCTTTGGGAGCAGTACTTC. This sequence encodes CSARDIASGLWEQYF. The chain employs TRBV20-1 and TRBJ2-7; 7 bases agree with TRBD2. Per the germline V gene, CDR1 is DFQATT and CDR2 is SNEGSKA (reference sequence). The ends lost 0 bases at V and 7 bases at J; junction bases unmatched: 12. The CDR3 length is 15 residues.

Remarks on this clonotype: A read error may account for a junction end that differs from germline. V gene TRBV3-1 combines with J gene TRBJ2-3, with D possibly being TRBD1 (5 bases). The CDR3 contains 16 residues. Germline values: CDR1 LGHDT, CDR2 YNNKEL (reference sequence). CDR3 sequence (DNA): TGTGCCAGCAGCCCTACAGTTGTGGCAGGTACAGGTACGCAGTATTTT. Its protein is CASSPTVVAGTGTQYF.

Comments on this clonotype: This may arise from a read error, as a much more abundant clone is one base away. V usage is TRBV9 and J usage is TRBJ2-1, with 8 positions matching TRBD2. Germline-derived CDR1 and CDR2 are SGDLS and YYNGEE. This CDR3 is built from 14 residues. In nucleotides, the CDR3 is TGTGACAGCAGCACCGGGGGGGAGTACAATGAGCAGTTCTTC. It specifies CDSSTGGEYNEQFF.

There are many counts of this clonotype. The gene calls are TRBV24-1 and TRBJ2-3, with 7 bases lining up with TRBD1. This CDR3 contains 17 residues. Germline values: CDR1 KGHDR, CDR2 SFDVKD. V gave up 5 bases and J gave up 3 bases; unmatched junction bases: 13. The CDR3 here is CATSARDRVGVTDTQYF. The CDR3 DNA reads as TGTGCCACCAGTGCCCGTGACAGGGTTGGAGTGACAGATACGCAGTATTTT.

This clonotype was observed a few times. The chain has TRBV11-3 and TRBJ2-1; 8 bases are a match to TRBD2. J was trimmed by 9 bases and V by 1 base; bases with no gene match: 14. The CDR3 length is 17 residues. Germline V lookup: CDR1 SGHNT, CDR2 YENEEA. CDR3 region: CASSLGGLEAGAGEQFF. Here the CDR3 DNA reads TGTGCCAGCAGCTTAGGCGGCCTTGAAGCGGGAGCCGGTGAGCAGTTCTTC.

This clonotype appeared a few times. The chain carries TRBV28 and TRBJ2-6; D not resolved. Trimming took 3 bases from V and 0 from J, leaving 6 bases between them. Germline V gives CDR1 MDHEN, CDR2 SYDVKM. CDR3 length equals 15 residues. The DNA of the CDR3 is TGTGCCAGCAGTTTTCAGGTCTCTGGGGCCAACGTCCTGACTTTC. Encoded protein: CASSFQVSGANVLTF.

This clonotype was recorded many times. J is TRBJ2-7 and V is TRBV20-1; D is possibly TRBD1 (6 bases). V was shortened by 8 bases and J by 3 bases, with 14 bases between the two germline ends. In germline, CDR1 is DFQATT, CDR2 SNEGSKA (reference sequence). This CDR3 spans 12 amino acids. The CDR3 here is CSTGQMSYEQYF. Here the CDR3 DNA reads TGCAGTACCGGACAGATGAGCTACGAGCAGTACTTC.